Presented here are 23 T cell receptor beta chains from one specimen sequenced in a study of Ad26.COV2.S vaccination and SARS-CoV-2 variants. Described treatment: 15 to 20 received Ad26.COV2.S at low or high dose, single or two shots; about 5 received placebo; per-sample allocation not given. Day 63 after the first vaccine or placebo injection was the time point for sampling. Using immunoSEQ multiplex PCR, the repertoire was profiled, and TCRdb retains in-frame clones only, with some absent. This table holds some 250,000 clones, more than 75% found once. Sample: peripheral blood, taken in a trial of Ad26.COV2.S vaccine versus placebo. The source of these receptors is a person between 18 and 60 years old who received the Ad26.COV2.S COVID-19 vaccine or a placebo.

The genes are TRBV9 and TRBJ1-3, with TRBD1 matching over 8 bases. The CDR3 covers 16 residues. Per the germline V gene, CDR1 is SGDLS and CDR2 is YYNGEE. The V segment lost 4 bases and the J segment 3 bases; nucleotides outside the gene matches: 9. CDR3 in DNA: TGTGCCAGCAGCACCCCCGGACAGGGTGTTGGAAACACCATATATTTT. This gives the protein CASSTPGQGVGNTIYF. The entire variable domain, with the rest obtained from reference TRBV9 and TRBJ1-3, is as follows: DSGVTQTPKHLITATGQRVTLRCSPRSGDLSVYWYQQSLDQGLQFLIQYYNGEERAKGNILERFSAQQFPDLHSELNLSSLELGDSALYFCASSTPGQGVGNTIYFGEGSWLTVV.

J is TRBJ1-2 and V is TRBV5-6; D not resolved. CDR1 and CDR2 (germline): SGHDT, YYEEEE. Trimming shortened V by 1 base and J by 5 bases, and 6 bases separated the two germline ends. The CDR3 totals 12 residues. The CDR3 nucleotides read TGTGCCAGCAGCTTGAACAATTATGGCTACACCTTC. This encodes CASSLNNYGYTF.

This rearrangement joins TRBV7-2 to TRBJ1-2, with D perhaps TRBD1 (5 bases). V was cut by 2 bases and J by 7 bases, with 17 bases left in between. Per germline, CDR1 SGHTA and CDR2 FQGNSA. This CDR3 is built from 15 residues. DNA of the CDR3: TGTGCCAGCAGCTTAACGGAGGGACGTTGGGCTGGCTACACCTTC. This encodes CASSLTEGRWAGYTF.

This clone turned up a few times. The chain couples TRBV27 to TRBJ2-2; 7 positions agree with TRBD1. J lost 4 bases, V lost 11 bases, and 1 base had no gene match. Germline V gene lookup returns CDR1 MNHEY and CDR2 SMNVEV (reference sequence). The CDR3 has 11 amino acids. CDR3 amino acids: CAGDSTGELFF. CDR3 coding DNA: TGTGCCGGGGACAGCACCGGGGAGCTGTTTTTT.

This clone has only a few counts. The V and J genes are TRBV7-8 and TRBJ2-7, with D unclear. V lost 1 base and J lost 0, with 13 bases in between. CDR3 size: 16 residues. In germline, CDR1 is SGHVS, CDR2 FQNEAQ. CDR3 sequence (DNA): TGTGCCAGCAGCTTAGAGGTGGCCTTGAGCTCCTACGAGCAGTACTTC. It yields the protein CASSLEVALSSYEQYF.

The chain carries TRBV6-6 and TRBJ1-3; D ambiguous. CDR3 size: 13 residues. Between the trimmed V and J ends, which lost 5 bases and 7 bases, there was a span of 12 bases. CDR1 and CDR2 (germline): MNHNY, SVGAGI (reference sequence). The CDR3 bases are TGTGCCAGCAGTCCATTCCCGGGGAACACCATATATTTT. Encoded protein: CASSPFPGNTIYF.

The chain employs TRBV5-1 and TRBJ2-6; D may be TRBD1 (5 bases). With 4 bases removed from V and 1 base from J, the gap between germline ends came to 12 bases. The CDR3 covers 16 residues. The germline V gene encodes CDR1 SGHRS and CDR2 YFSETQ. The CDR3 loop reads CASSPPQGSGANVLTF. The CDR3 nucleotides are TGCGCCAGCAGCCCCCCCCAGGGTTCTGGGGCCAACGTCCTGACTTTC.

The V and J genes are TRBV29-1 and TRBJ2-1; D tentatively fits TRBD1 or TRBD2 (5 bases each). Germline-derived CDR1 and CDR2 are SQVTM and ANQGSEA. The CDR3 contains 15 residues. Trimming left V 3 bases short and J 0 bases short, with 12 bases between. CDR3 nucleotide sequence: TGCAGCGTTGACCAGGGACGGGGCTCCTACAATGAGCAGTTCTTC. Protein sequence: CSVDQGRGSYNEQFF.

In its sample, this clone was seen a few times. The rearrangement joins TRBV27 to TRBJ1-1; D call uncertain. Germline-derived CDR1 and CDR2 are MNHEY and SMNVEV (reference sequence). The V gene lost 0 bases and the J gene lost 1 base, with 12 bases spanning the gap. There are 16 residues in the CDR3. The CDR3 reads CASSLSIATRNTEAFF. DNA of the CDR3: TGTGCCAGCAGTTTATCGATTGCGACGAGGAACACTGAAGCTTTCTTT.

This chain uses TRBV6-6 with TRBJ2-3; the match to TRBD2 covers 13 bases. Germline loops: CDR1 MNHNY, CDR2 SVGAGI (reference sequence). Unmatched junction bases numbered 15, after V lost 5 bases and J lost 1 base. This CDR3 contains 20 residues. The CDR3 protein is CASSPRTSGGPGRGTDTQYF. In nucleotides, the CDR3 is TGTGCCAGCAGTCCACGGACTAGCGGGGGTCCCGGGAGAGGCACAGATACGCAGTATTTT.

This clone was recorded once. This CDR3 is also generated by other DNA sequences in the sample. V gene TRBV19 combines with J gene TRBJ2-5, with 11 bases lining up with TRBD1. This CDR3 region has 14 residues. The junction had 4 bases not matched to a gene; V was cut back by 6 bases and J by 4 bases. Germline V gene data show CDR1 as LNHDA and CDR2 as SQIVND (reference sequence). The CDR3: CASSGQGATETQYF. The CDR3 DNA reads as TGTGCCAGTAGCGGACAGGGGGCGACAGAGACCCAGTACTTC.

This sequence joins TRBV7-6 and TRBJ1-2; tentatively, D is TRBD1 (5 bases). Germline CDR1 SGHVS, CDR2 FNYEAQ. The V and J ends lost 2 bases and 1 base respectively, with 23 bases between them. The CDR3 is 19 amino acids. The CDR3 sequence: CASSLNPGGSPLHNYGYTF. The CDR3 DNA is TGTGCCAGCAGCTTAAATCCTGGGGGGTCCCCGCTTCATAACTATGGCTACACCTTC. Together with reference TRBV7-6 and TRBJ1-2, the CDR3 gives the full variable domain: GAGVSQSPRYKVTKRGQDVALRCDPISGHVSLYWYRQALGQGPEFLTYFNYEAQQDKSGLPNDRFSAERPEGSISTLTIQRTEQRDSAMYRCASSLNPGGSPLHNYGYTFGSGTRLTVV.

V is TRBV7-6 and J is TRBJ2-3; TRBD2 aligns across 7 bases. Germline V gene sequence: CDR1 SGHVS, CDR2 FNYEAQ. The CDR3 runs 17 residues. The ends lost 0 bases at V and 11 bases at J; junction bases unmatched: 17. The CDR3 protein is CASSLAPQASGPRGQYF. CDR3 sequence (DNA): TGTGCCAGCAGCTTAGCGCCACAGGCTAGCGGCCCTCGGGGGCAGTATTTT.

The DNA of the CDR3 is TGTGCCAGCAGCTTGGGAGGTGTGGGGCTTGGCTACACCTTC. This codes for CASSLGGVGLGYTF. V and J are TRBV5-5 and TRBJ1-2; a weak D match, TRBD1 (5 bases). V was cut by 0 bases and J by 7 bases, with 13 bases left in between. The V gene's germline CDR1 is SGHKS and CDR2 YYEKEE (reference sequence). The CDR3 covers 14 residues.

The chain has TRBV6-2 or TRBV6-3 and TRBJ1-5; no definite D call. Germline CDR1 reads MNHEY; CDR2 reads SVGEGT. V lost 2 bases and J 8 bases, leaving 7 bases between the germline ends. The length of the CDR3 is 12 residues. CDR3 DNA sequence: TGTGCCAGCAGTTACATAATGGAGCCCCAGCATTTT. Translation gives CASSYIMEPQHF.

This sequence joins TRBV6-5 and TRBJ2-7; 8 positions agree with TRBD2. CDR1 MNHEY and CDR2 SVGAGI come from the germline V gene. The V gene end was trimmed by 6 bases and the J gene end by 0 bases; junction bases not matched to a gene: 7. The CDR3 is made up of 15 amino acids. The CDR3 region has the DNA TGTGCCAGCAGACACAGTGGGACTAGCTCCTACGAGCAGTACTTC. Amino acids: CASRHSGTSSYEQYF.

The chain employs TRBV6-5 and TRBJ2-3, with a weak D call TRBD2 (5 bases). V lost 8 bases to trimming and J lost 4 bases, with 16 bases between them. Germline lookup yields CDR1 MNHEY and CDR2 SVGAGI. The CDR3 spans 14 residues. CDR3 sequence: CASGGPRPADTQYF. The CDR3 DNA sequence: TGTGCCAGCGGAGGACCTCGACCCGCAGATACGCAGTATTTT.

V and J are TRBV29-1 and TRBJ2-3; 8 bases are shared with TRBD2. Germline CDR1 is SQVTM and CDR2 is ANQGSEA. Trimming at V came to 4 bases and at J to 2 bases, leaving 8 bases not matched to a gene. The CDR3 has 15 residues. CDR3 DNA sequence: TGCAGCGTTGGTCATGGCGGGGGGATCACAGATACGCAGTATTTT. Protein sequence: CSVGHGGGITDTQYF.

The DNA of the CDR3 is TGTGCCAGCAGCTTGGCCGGGACTAGCTCCTACGAGCAGTACTTC. Translation gives CASSLAGTSSYEQYF. The chain uses TRBV5-4 and TRBJ2-7, with 8 nucleotides matching TRBD2. V trimming: 0 bases; J trimming: 0 bases; junction bases outside the gene matches: 2. Germline assignment: CDR1 SGHNT and CDR2 YYREEE (reference sequence). The CDR3 loop spans 15 amino acids.

This chain joins TRBV4-2 and TRBJ1-4; D is perhaps TRBD1 (6 bases). CDR1 and CDR2 from the germline V gene are LGHNA and YNFKEQ. There are 15 residues in the CDR3. V gave up 0 bases and J gave up 4 bases, with 9 bases separating them. CDR3 residues: CASSQDGQSNEKLFF. CDR3 DNA: TGTGCCAGCAGCCAAGATGGACAGAGTAATGAAAAACTGTTTTTT.

This clone was recorded only once. The CDR3 nucleotides read TGTGCCAGCAGCCCCCCCCTTAGCGGGAGTTGGGATACGCAGTATTTT. Translating gives CASSPPLSGSWDTQYF. This chain uses TRBV7-2 with TRBJ2-3; 9 bases match TRBD2. V trimming: 5 bases; J trimming: 6 bases; junction bases outside the gene matches: 12. The V gene's germline CDR1 is SGHTA and CDR2 FQGNSA. There are 16 residues in the CDR3.

The V call is TRBV4-1, the J call TRBJ2-7; the D gene is possibly TRBD2 (7 bases). The CDR3 loop spans 17 amino acids. The V end was cut by 5 bases, the J end by 3 bases, with 23 bases between. Germline assignment: CDR1 MGHRA and CDR2 YSYEKL. In DNA, the CDR3 is TGCGCCAGCAGCGCTGGGGGGGGCGGGAGCGGTTTCTACGAGCAGTACTTC. Protein: CASSAGGGGSGFYEQYF.

The chain has TRBV18 and TRBJ2-1, with 7 bases aligning to TRBD2. V dropped 8 bases and J dropped 7; count of bases not matched to a gene: 11. This CDR3 is 14 amino acids long. The V gene's germline CDR1 is KGHSH and CDR2 LQKENI. The CDR3 coding sequence is TGTGCCAGCGAGCGGACTAGTTCATGGAATGAGCAGTTCTTC. Residues: CASERTSSWNEQFF. Drawing the rest from reference TRBV18 and TRBJ2-1, the complete variable domain is NAGVMQNPRHLVRRRGQEARLRCSPMKGHSHVYWYRQLPEEGLKFMVYLQKENIIDESGMPKERFSAEFPKEGPSILRIQQVVRGDSAAYFCASERTSSWNEQFFGPGTRLTVL.